The clone carrying this T cell receptor beta chain appeared a few times. Its target is unknown. These data belong to a study of beta chain features in type 1 diabetes. Study results and limitations: Patients with Type 1 diabetes showed moderately but significantly shorter TCRB CDR3s in all four CD4+ subsets.

Germline CDR1 SGHTA, CDR2 FQGTGA. The length of the CDR3 is 13 residues. The V gene lost 2 bases and the J gene lost 5 bases, with 7 bases spanning the gap. The investigators reverse transcribed all of the isolated RNA, so they sequenced expressed TCRB transcripts. Measured with immunoSEQ multiplex PCR; TCRdb has only the in-frame clones, and not every one. The table has about 170,000 clones, 7.8% seen once; the top ten hold around 0.94%. This sequence joins TRBV7-3 and TRBJ2-1; D unclear. The specimen was central memory CD4+ T cells from blood. The receptor's source is a woman aged 40 to 50 with type 1 diabetes. The CDR3, as DNA: TGTGCCAGCAGCTTACGACTCCACAATGAGCAGTTCTTC. Translated, it gives CASSLRLHNEQFF.